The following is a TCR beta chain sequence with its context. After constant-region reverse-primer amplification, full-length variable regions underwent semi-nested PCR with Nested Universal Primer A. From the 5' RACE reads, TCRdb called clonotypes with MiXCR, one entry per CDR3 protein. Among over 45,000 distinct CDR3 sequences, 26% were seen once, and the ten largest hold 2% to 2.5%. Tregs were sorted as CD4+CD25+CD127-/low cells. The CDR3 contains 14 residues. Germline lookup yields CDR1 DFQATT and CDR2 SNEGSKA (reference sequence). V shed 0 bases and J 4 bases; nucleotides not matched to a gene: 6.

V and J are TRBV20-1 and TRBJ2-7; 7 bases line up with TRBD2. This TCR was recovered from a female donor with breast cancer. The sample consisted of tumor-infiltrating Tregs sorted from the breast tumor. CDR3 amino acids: CSAREPGLLYEQYF. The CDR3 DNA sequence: TGCAGTGCTAGAGAGCCGGGACTACTATACGAGCAGTACTTC.